A selection of T cell receptor beta chains follows, all from one sample in a study of T-cell memory formation after mild COVID-19. TCRdb reprocessed the 5' RACE reads with MiXCR, giving one entry per CDR3 protein. The sample lists a few hundred thousand distinct CDR3 sequences, around a quarter occurring once. The source material was PBMCs or a T cell subset sorted from them (not recorded which). The receptors were sampled from an adult woman who had mild COVID-19 (a few samples of this study predate the infection). Cell type and time point are not known. Each CDR3 is given without its conserved first and last residue. Each record gives: D gene, V gene, J gene, CDR3 protein. A D gene is named only where the DNA matches it firmly.

.	TRBV2	TRBJ1-6	ASTFPEYNSPLH
TRBD2	TRBV3-1	TRBJ2-3	ASSQGSGGFTDTQY
.	TRBV7-6	TRBJ2-6	ASSLAGWANVLT
.	TRBV18	TRBJ1-4	ASSPRSGLSNEKLF
.	TRBV19	TRBJ1-5	ASSPLLQPQH
TRBD2	TRBV29-1	TRBJ2-1	SVDLMGREMGEQF
.	TRBV15	TRBJ2-3	ATSRARLPDTQY
TRBD2	TRBV25-1	TRBJ2-1	ASTTGAGGGDEQF
TRBD1	TRBV14	TRBJ2-7	ASSAPGQGVYEQY
TRBD1	TRBV20-1	TRBJ1-5	SASRTGRHQPQH
TRBD1	TRBV7-2	TRBJ2-7	ASSLEWTGGYEQY
TRBD2	TRBV6-6	TRBJ2-5	ASSYLGGRALETQY
.	TRBV14	TRBJ2-2	ASSQGVRNTGELF
.	TRBV20-1	TRBJ2-7	SARDHGGSSYEQY
TRBD1	TRBV10-3	TRBJ2-2	AISGTDRGHTGELF
.	TRBV6-2/TRBV6-3	TRBJ1-1	ASRPTGTEAF
TRBD1	TRBV27	TRBJ2-1	ASSRTGYNEQF
.	TRBV7-9	TRBJ1-3	ASSLVQASGNTIY
TRBD1	TRBV5-1	TRBJ2-3	ASSPGQGHGTDTQY
.	TRBV11-3	TRBJ2-5	ASSAQVGIRETQY
TRBD1	TRBV7-8	TRBJ2-7	ASSLAGTGYEQY
.	TRBV20-1	TRBJ1-5	SASGSRRRDQPQH
TRBD2	TRBV7-2	TRBJ2-3	ASSLPGGPYTQY
.	TRBV7-3	TRBJ1-2	ASSLRPGTVYGYT
.	TRBV20-1	TRBJ2-7	SAPDNSYEQY
.	TRBV7-6	TRBJ2-3	ASSPDLENDTQY
.	TRBV5-1	TRBJ2-3	ASSLGWGTDTQY
TRBD2	TRBV30	TRBJ2-3	AWSATSGKTDTQY
.	TRBV19	TRBJ1-4	ASSMSATNEKLF
TRBD1	TRBV24-1	TRBJ2-1	ATSDSPGQAYYNEQF
TRBD1	TRBV29-1	TRBJ2-7	SVGGRPGQGVSYEQY
.	TRBV7-8	TRBJ2-1	ASSLVGGFNNEQF
TRBD2	TRBV6-1	TRBJ2-3	ASSEEEAGGPITDTQY
TRBD2	TRBV29-1	TRBJ2-1	SVDGAGGDNEQF
.	TRBV5-1	TRBJ2-2	ASSLGGDRVLDANTGELF
.	TRBV12-5	TRBJ1-1	ASGLVLQGKNTEAF
TRBD1	TRBV7-6	TRBJ2-1	ASSLLDRASSYNEQF